One sample yielded the 25 T cell receptor beta chains listed below, sequenced in a study of T cell responses to AZD1222 COVID-19 vaccine. Measured with immunoSEQ multiplex PCR; TCRdb has only the in-frame clones, and not every one. This sample has around 160,000 clones, with about 87% found just once. The sequenced sample was peripheral blood, obtained on day 0 of AZD1222 vaccination. These receptor sequences come from an adult in good health.

This chain uses TRBV2 with TRBJ2-7; 7 bases map to TRBD2. J gave up 3 bases and V 8 bases, and 13 bases lay outside the gene matches. There are 15 residues in the CDR3. Germline CDR1 is SNHLY and CDR2 is FYNNEI. CDR3 coding DNA: TGTGCCAGCTGGAGTCTGGGGACTAACAGCTACGAGCAGTACTTC. Translating it yields CASWSLGTNSYEQYF.

The chain combines TRBV9 with TRBJ1-1; D gene uncertain. Looked up from germline, CDR1 is SGDLS and CDR2 is YYNGEE. The CDR3 has 14 amino acids. Trimming stripped 2 bases from V and 5 bases from J, with 13 bases between. CDR3 in amino acids: CASSVRTGGTEAFF. The CDR3 coding sequence is TGTGCCAGCAGCGTCCGGACGGGAGGGACTGAAGCTTTCTTT.

The rearrangement joins TRBV4-2 to TRBJ1-1; D not certain. The CDR3 runs 13 residues. Trimming took off 1 base at V and 5 bases at J, with 8 bases between the two ends. Germline-derived CDR1 and CDR2 are LGHNA and YNFKEQ. This chain's CDR3 is CASSQGPRTEAFF. The CDR3 DNA reads TGTGCCAGCAGCCAAGGACCTCGGACTGAAGCTTTCTTT.

The genes are TRBV7-2 and TRBJ2-3; no firm D call. Germline CDR1 and CDR2: SGHTA and FQGNSA. The CDR3 sequence is 14 residues long. Deletions cut 1 base from V and 4 bases from J, with 9 bases between. The DNA of the CDR3 is TGTGCCAGCAGCTTAGATTCCCGGCCAGATACGCAGTATTTT. This codes for CASSLDSRPDTQYF.

This chain links TRBV3-1 (or the pseudogene TRBV3-2) with TRBJ2-5; TRBD2 agrees at 8 bases. V lost 1 base, J lost 4 bases, and 8 bases stayed unmatched. This CDR3 has 16 amino acids. Germline CDR1 is LGHDT and CDR2 is YNNKEL (reference sequence). This CDR3 is CASSQGQRGRVETQYF. CDR3 nucleotides: TGTGCCAGCAGCCAAGGACAGCGGGGGAGAGTAGAGACCCAGTACTTC.

Only a few counts were recorded for this clone. The rearrangement joins TRBV2 to TRBJ1-4, with 10 bases matching TRBD1. After removal of 6 bases from V and 2 bases from J, the junction contained 3 bases not matched to a gene. Germline V gene sequence: CDR1 SNHLY, CDR2 FYNNEI. CDR3 length: 15 residues. The CDR3 spells CASSRDRGTNEKLFF. The CDR3 coding sequence is TGTGCCAGCAGCCGGGACAGGGGCACTAATGAAAAACTGTTTTTT.

The genes are TRBV7-3 and TRBJ2-2; 9 positions match TRBD2. Germline CDR1 SGHTA, CDR2 FQGTGA. The V and J ends lost 7 bases and 1 base, in that order; junction bases with no gene match: 7. CDR3 length: 16 amino acids. The CDR3 region has the DNA TGTGCCAGCACCAACCCAGCGGGGGGGAACACCGGGGAGCTGTTTTTT. Its protein product is CASTNPAGGNTGELFF.

This chain links TRBV6-1 with TRBJ1-2; D may be TRBD1 (6 bases). The CDR3 sequence is 15 residues long. With 1 base removed from V and 4 bases from J, the gap between germline ends came to 13 bases. CDR1 is MNHNS and CDR2 is SASEGT in the germline V gene. The CDR3 nucleotides read TGTGCCAGCAGTGAAGAATGGGGGCAGTTCTATGGCTACACCTTC. It is translated as CASSEEWGQFYGYTF.

V usage is TRBV30 and J usage is TRBJ1-6; D ambiguous. V lost 4 bases and J lost 5, with 18 bases in between. The germline V gene has CDR1 GTSNPN and CDR2 SVGIG (reference sequence). The CDR3 contains 16 residues. CDR3 sequence reads: CAWILAGHTNNSPLHF. CDR3 bases: TGTGCCTGGATCCTCGCGGGCCACACAAATAATTCACCCCTCCACTTT.

V is TRBV7-2 and J is TRBJ2-7; TRBD2 matches at 9 bases. CDR1 and CDR2 (germline): SGHTA, FQGNSA. The junction had 11 bases not matched to a gene; V was cut back by 2 bases and J by 9 bases. The CDR3 consists of 15 residues. The CDR3 DNA follows: TGTGCCAGCAGCTTAAAGGCCGAGGCGCGGGGGGGGCAGTACTTC. Amino acids: CASSLKAEARGGQYF.

Of note for this clone: A read error may account for a junction end that differs from germline. The chain combines TRBV7-7 with TRBJ1-6, with D perhaps TRBD1 (5 bases). Germline V gives CDR1 SSHAT, CDR2 FNYEAQ (reference sequence). This CDR3 spans 9 amino acids. CDR3 amino acids: CASSLAGDF. CDR3 nucleotide sequence: TGTGCTAGCAGCTTAGCGGGGGACTTT.

This chain connects TRBV27 to TRBJ1-5; TRBD1 might be the D (5 bases). This CDR3 has 18 residues. Trimming cost V 4 bases and J 3 bases, with 22 bases left between them. Germline CDR1 is MNHEY and CDR2 is SMNVEV (reference sequence). The CDR3 region is CASSSISLAGWVNQPQHF. The CDR3 DNA reads TGTGCCAGCAGTTCTATATCCCTGGCAGGGTGGGTCAATCAGCCCCAGCATTTT.

The rearrangement links TRBV7-2 to TRBJ2-6, with D tentatively TRBD2 (6 bases). The germline gives CDR1 SGHTA, CDR2 FQGNSA. This CDR3 has 15 residues. V was pared by 3 bases and J by 0 bases, with 6 bases between. CDR3: CASSFGGSGANVLTF. The CDR3 DNA follows: TGTGCCAGCAGCTTCGGGGGCTCTGGGGCCAACGTCCTGACTTTC.

V is TRBV5-1 and J is TRBJ1-1, with a tentative D call TRBD1 (5 bases). The CDR3 has 14 amino acids. Trimming stripped 5 bases from V and 1 base from J, with 12 bases between. Per the germline V gene, CDR1 is SGHRS and CDR2 is YFSETQ. CDR3 sequence (DNA): TGCGCCAGCAGGGAAGGACACGCGAACACTGAAGCTTTCTTT. It is translated as CASREGHANTEAFF.

The CDR3 loop reads CASKTGEMFMDTQYF. CDR3 nucleotides: TGTGCCAGTAAAACAGGGGAAATGTTTATGGATACGCAGTATTTT. The chain has TRBV6-5 and TRBJ2-3; TRBD1 agrees at 7 bases. V shed 9 bases and J 6 bases; nucleotides not matched to a gene: 15. Germline CDR1 MNHEY, CDR2 SVGAGI. This CDR3 region has 15 residues.

The CDR3 region is CASSPAGARDTIYF. The CDR3 bases are TGTGCCAGCAGTCCAGCAGGGGCTCGGGACACCATATATTTT. V usage is TRBV7-2 and J usage is TRBJ1-3, with D perhaps TRBD1 (6 bases). CDR3 size: 14 residues. The germline gives CDR1 SGHTA, CDR2 FQGNSA. Trimming pared 6 bases from V and 8 bases from J, leaving 17 bases between.

This clone was detected a few times. The same CDR3 is also encoded by other DNA sequences in this sample. V is TRBV11-2 and J is TRBJ2-2; the D is unclear. Germline V CDR1 and CDR2: SGHAT, FQNNGV. Trimming removed 4 bases from V and 0 bases from J, with 3 bases in between. The CDR3 consists of 13 residues. CDR3 sequence (DNA): TGTGCCAGCAGCTACACGAACACCGGGGAGCTGTTTTTT. Its protein is CASSYTNTGELFF. The variable domain in full, completed from reference TRBV11-2 and TRBJ2-2, reads EAGVAQSPRYKIIEKRQSVAFWCNPISGHATLYWYQQILGQGPKLLIQFQNNGVVDDSQLPKDRFSAERLKGVDSTLKIQPAKLEDSAVYLCASSYTNTGELFFGEGSRLTVL.

This clone came up once. J is TRBJ1-6 and V is TRBV9; D perhaps matches TRBD1 (5 bases). Germline assignment: CDR1 SGDLS and CDR2 YYNGEE. The CDR3 spans 18 residues. Trimming shortened V by 0 bases and J by 0 bases, and 13 bases separated the two germline ends. CDR3 residues: CASSVADSWSSYNSPLHF. In DNA, the CDR3 is TGTGCCAGCAGCGTAGCCGACAGCTGGAGCTCCTATAATTCACCCCTCCACTTT.

J is TRBJ1-1 and V is TRBV28; D possibly corresponds to TRBD1 (5 bases). Trimming cost V 5 bases and J 0 bases, with 19 bases left between them. The CDR3 is 17 residues long. Per the germline V gene, CDR1 is MDHEN and CDR2 is SYDVKM. The CDR3 spells CASSPRGGGRVNTEAFF. The CDR3 nucleotides are TGTGCCAGCAGTCCCAGAGGCGGGGGGAGGGTGAACACTGAAGCTTTCTTT.

The gene calls are TRBV24-1 and TRBJ2-2, with unresolved D. Germline loops: CDR1 KGHDR, CDR2 SFDVKD. CDR3 length equals 16 residues. V was clipped by 3 bases and J by 0 bases, with 10 bases between them. CDR3 coding DNA: TGTGCCACCAGTGATGATAAAGGATCGAACACCGGGGAGCTGTTTTTT. Translation gives CATSDDKGSNTGELFF.

This chain joins TRBV5-1 and TRBJ2-2, with TRBD1 as a possible D gene (7 bases). This CDR3 contains 15 residues. Germline CDR1 and CDR2: SGHRS and YFSETQ. V was pared by 3 bases and J by 5 bases, with 14 bases between. CDR3: CASSWRGRSTGELFF. DNA for the CDR3: TGCGCCAGCAGCTGGAGGGGGCGAAGTACCGGGGAGCTGTTTTTT. The full variable domain, its missing parts supplied by reference TRBV5-1 and TRBJ2-2, is KAGVTQTPRYLIKTRGQQVTLSCSPISGHRSVSWYQQTPGQGLQFLFEYFSETQRNKGNFPGRFSGRQFSNSRSEMNVSTLELGDSALYLCASSWRGRSTGELFFGEGSRLTVL.

This chain's CDR3 is CASSAPQASPYNEQFF. CDR3 coding DNA: TGTGCCAGCAGCGCGCCTCAGGCGTCGCCCTACAATGAGCAGTTCTTC. The rearrangement links TRBV9 to TRBJ2-1; D gene uncertain. The CDR3 totals 16 residues. CDR1 and CDR2 from the germline V gene are SGDLS and YYNGEE. Deletions cut 3 bases from V and 2 bases from J, with 15 bases between. Together with reference TRBV9 and TRBJ2-1, the CDR3 gives the full variable domain: DSGVTQTPKHLITATGQRVTLRCSPRSGDLSVYWYQQSLDQGLQFLIQYYNGEERAKGNILERFSAQQFPDLHSELNLSSLELGDSALYFCASSAPQASPYNEQFFGPGTRLTVL.

The chain employs TRBV5-1 and TRBJ2-5; 14 positions match TRBD2. The germline CDR1 and CDR2 sequences are SGHRS and YFSETQ. Trimming cost V 4 bases and J 6 bases; bases outside gene matches: 8. CDR3 size: 16 residues. CDR3: CASSLLGTSGGQTQYF. The CDR3 DNA follows: TGCGCCAGCAGCCTCCTCGGGACTAGCGGGGGACAGACCCAGTACTTC.

The chain carries TRBV24-1 and TRBJ2-7; D possibly corresponds to TRBD1 (6 bases). CDR1 KGHDR and CDR2 SFDVKD come from the germline V gene. The germline V and J ends were trimmed by 5 bases and 1 base, with 8 bases remaining between them. This CDR3 region has 13 residues. CDR3 bases: TGTGCCACCAGTGGACAGGAGTCCTACGAGCAGTACTTC. It encodes CATSGQESYEQYF.

In its sample, this clone was seen once. The rearrangement joins TRBV30 to TRBJ2-7, with D possibly TRBD2 on 6 matching bases. V was clipped by 8 bases and J by 5 bases, with 16 bases between them. The CDR3 length is 12 residues. Germline V lookup: CDR1 GTSNPN, CDR2 SVGIG (reference sequence). CDR3 in amino acids: CASRGFFNEQYF. The CDR3 DNA sequence: TGTGCCAGTCGGGGGTTTTTCAACGAGCAGTACTTC.